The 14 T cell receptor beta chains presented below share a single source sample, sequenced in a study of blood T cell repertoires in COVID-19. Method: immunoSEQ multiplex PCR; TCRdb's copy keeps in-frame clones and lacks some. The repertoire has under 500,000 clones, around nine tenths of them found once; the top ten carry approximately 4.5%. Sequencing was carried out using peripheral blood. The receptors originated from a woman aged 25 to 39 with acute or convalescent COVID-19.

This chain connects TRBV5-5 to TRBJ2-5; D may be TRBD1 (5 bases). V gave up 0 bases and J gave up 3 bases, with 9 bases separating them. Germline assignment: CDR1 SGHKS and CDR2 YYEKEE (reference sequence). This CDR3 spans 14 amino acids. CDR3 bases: TGTGCCAGCAGCTTGGATTCAGGGAAAGAGACCCAGTACTTC. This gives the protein CASSLDSGKETQYF. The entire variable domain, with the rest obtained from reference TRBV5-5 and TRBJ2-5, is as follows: DAGVTQSPTHLIKTRGQQVTLRCSPISGHKSVSWYQQVLGQGPQFIFQYYEKEERGRGNFPDRFSARQFPNYSSELNVNALLLGDSALYLCASSLDSGKETQYFGPGTRLLVL.

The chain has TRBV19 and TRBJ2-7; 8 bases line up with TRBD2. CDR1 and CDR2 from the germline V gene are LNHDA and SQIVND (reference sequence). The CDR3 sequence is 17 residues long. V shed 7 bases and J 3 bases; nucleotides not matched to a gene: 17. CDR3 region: CASMMLYGGGTDYEQYF. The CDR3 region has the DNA TGTGCCAGTATGATGCTTTACGGCGGGGGGACGGACTACGAGCAGTACTTC. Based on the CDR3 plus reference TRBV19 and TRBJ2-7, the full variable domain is DGGITQSPKYLFRKEGQNVTLSCEQNLNHDAMYWYRQDPGQGLRLIYYSQIVNDFQKGDIAEGYSVSREKKESFPLTVTSAQKNPTAFYLCASMMLYGGGTDYEQYFGPGTRLTVT.

The CDR3 sequence is CASSASGQANTEAFF. The CDR3, as DNA: TGTGCCAGCAGTGCCTCTGGACAGGCGAACACTGAAGCTTTCTTT. This chain connects TRBV27 to TRBJ1-1; 7 nucleotides line up with TRBD1. The CDR3 is 15 amino acids. The germline CDR1 and CDR2 sequences are MNHEY and SMNVEV (reference sequence). V was clipped by 5 bases and J by 1 base; unmatched bases: 7.

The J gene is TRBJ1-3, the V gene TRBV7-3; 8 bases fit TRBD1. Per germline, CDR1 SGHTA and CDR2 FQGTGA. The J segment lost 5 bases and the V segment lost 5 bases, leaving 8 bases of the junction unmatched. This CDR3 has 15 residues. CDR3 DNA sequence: TGTGCCAGCAGCCCCCAGGGGGCAATTAGAAACACCATATATTTT. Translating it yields CASSPQGAIRNTIYF.

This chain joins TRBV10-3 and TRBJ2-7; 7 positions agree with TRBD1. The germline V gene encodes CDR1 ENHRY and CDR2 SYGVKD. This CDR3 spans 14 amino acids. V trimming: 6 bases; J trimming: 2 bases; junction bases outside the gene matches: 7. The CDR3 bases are TGTGCCATCAGCGCCCGACAGGGACCCTACGAGCAGTACTTC. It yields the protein CAISARQGPYEQYF.

The CDR3 region has the DNA TGTGCCAGCAGCCCAACAGGGGACACTGAAGCTTTCTTT. Its protein is CASSPTGDTEAFF. The chain joins TRBV7-9 to TRBJ1-1; TRBD1 agrees at 7 bases. The germline CDR1 and CDR2 sequences are SEHNR and FQNEAQ (reference sequence). The CDR3 has 13 residues. V lost 5 bases to trimming and J lost 3 bases; unmatched junction nucleotides: 3. Full variable domain (remainder filled in from reference TRBV7-9 and TRBJ1-1): DTGVSQNPRHKITKRGQNVTFRCDPISEHNRLYWYRQTLGQGPEFLTYFQNEAQLEKSRLLSDRFSAERPKGSFSTLEIQRTEQGDSAMYLCASSPTGDTEAFFGQGTRLTVV.

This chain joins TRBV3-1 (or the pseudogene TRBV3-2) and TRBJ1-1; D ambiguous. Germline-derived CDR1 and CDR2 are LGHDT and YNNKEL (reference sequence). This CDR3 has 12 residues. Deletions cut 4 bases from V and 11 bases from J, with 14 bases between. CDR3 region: CASSPRERAAFF. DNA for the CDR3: TGTGCCAGCAGCCCAAGAGAGAGGGCTGCTTTCTTT.

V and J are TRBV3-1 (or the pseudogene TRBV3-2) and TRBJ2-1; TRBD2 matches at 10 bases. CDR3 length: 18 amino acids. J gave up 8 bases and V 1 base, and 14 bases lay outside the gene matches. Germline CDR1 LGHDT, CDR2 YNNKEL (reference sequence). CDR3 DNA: TGTGCCAGCAGCCAAGGGGCTAGCGGGGGACCGAACGGGGATGAGCAGTTCTTC. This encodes CASSQGASGGPNGDEQFF.

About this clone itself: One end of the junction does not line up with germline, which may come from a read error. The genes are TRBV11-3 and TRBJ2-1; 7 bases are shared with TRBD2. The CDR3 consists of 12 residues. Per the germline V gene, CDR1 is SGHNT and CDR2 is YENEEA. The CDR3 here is CASAKVGGRVIF. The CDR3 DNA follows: TGTGCCAGCGCCAAAGTGGGGGGGAGGGTAATCTTC.

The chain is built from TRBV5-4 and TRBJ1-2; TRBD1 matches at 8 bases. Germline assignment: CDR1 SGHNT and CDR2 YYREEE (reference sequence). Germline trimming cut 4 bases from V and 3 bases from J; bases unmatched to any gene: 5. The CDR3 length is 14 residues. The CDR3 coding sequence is TGTGCCAGCAGCGCGGGACAGGCCTACTATGGCTACACCTTC. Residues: CASSAGQAYYGYTF. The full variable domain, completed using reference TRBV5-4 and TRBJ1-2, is ETGVTQSPTHLIKTRGQQVTLRCSSQSGHNTVSWYQQALGQGPQFIFQYYREEENGRGNFPPRFSGLQFPNYSSELNVNALELDDSALYLCASSAGQAYYGYTFGSGTRLTVV.

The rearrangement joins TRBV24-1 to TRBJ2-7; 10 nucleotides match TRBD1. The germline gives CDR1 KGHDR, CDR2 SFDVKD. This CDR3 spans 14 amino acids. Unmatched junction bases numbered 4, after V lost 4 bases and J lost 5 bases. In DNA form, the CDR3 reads TGTGCCACCAGTGAGTCCGGGACAGGGGACGAGCAGTACTTC. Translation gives CATSESGTGDEQYF.

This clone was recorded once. This CDR3 reads CASSPGGQGARTGELFF. DNA for the CDR3: TGCGCCAGCAGCCCAGGGGGGCAGGGGGCGCGTACCGGGGAGCTGTTTTTT. This chain joins TRBV4-1 and TRBJ2-2, with 8 bases matching TRBD1. After removal of 4 bases from V and 5 bases from J, the junction contained 12 bases not matched to a gene. Germline V gives CDR1 MGHRA, CDR2 YSYEKL. The CDR3 sequence is 17 residues long.

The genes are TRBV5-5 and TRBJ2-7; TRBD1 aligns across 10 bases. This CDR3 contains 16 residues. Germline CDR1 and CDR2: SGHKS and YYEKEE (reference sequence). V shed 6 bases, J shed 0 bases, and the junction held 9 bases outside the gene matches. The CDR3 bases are TGTGCCAGCACCATGACAGGGGGCGGTAGCTCCTACGAGCAGTACTTC. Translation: CASTMTGGGSSYEQYF.

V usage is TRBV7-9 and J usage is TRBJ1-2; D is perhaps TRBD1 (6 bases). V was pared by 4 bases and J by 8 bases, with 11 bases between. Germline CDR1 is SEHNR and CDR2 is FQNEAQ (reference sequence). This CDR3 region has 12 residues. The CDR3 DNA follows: TGTGCCAGCAGCTACAGGGTTGACGGCTACACCTTC. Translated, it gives CASSYRVDGYTF.